This T cell receptor (beta chain) stems from a study of T cells after yellow fever vaccination. Study conclusions and caveats: Any FACS-sorted repertoire could hold abundant clonotypes that contaminate it from the bulk population. CD4 and CD8 compartments shared a small share of clonotypes.

TCRdb re-called the 5' RACE reads with MiXCR, one entry per CDR3 protein. The data hold hundreds of thousands of distinct CDR3 sequences, with about 12% observed a single time. About this clonotype: Its antigen is not identified.

Germline values: CDR1 MNHNS, CDR2 SASEGT. CDR3 length: 16 residues. V gave up 0 bases and J gave up 5 bases, with 15 bases separating them. This clonotype originated in a man aged 25-45 years who received the YFV17D yellow fever vaccine. The sequences come from PBMCs, collected on the day of the yellow fever booster vaccination. This chain uses TRBV6-1 with TRBJ2-3; TRBD1 is a possible D gene (6 bases). CDR3 protein: CASSEAYRDLGDTQYF. DNA for the CDR3: TGTGCCAGCAGTGAAGCGTACAGGGACCTTGGAGATACGCAGTATTTT.